This TCR beta chain stems from a study of shared T cell receptors in the human thymus. The table came from immunoSEQ multiplex PCR; TCRdb's copy has only in-frame clones and leaves some out. The profile shows some 660,000 clones, 87% of them singletons. These same data were also listed under a study on human thymus T cells. In that study: The sample donors, healthy Finnish infants, were having corrective surgery for congenital heart defects. Thymus specimens were resections from corrective heart surgery. Repertoires sampled from thymus and blood appeared biased in V and J gene usage. Thymic repertoires from unrelated individuals overlapped highly, related research reported.

Specimen: thymocytes. This receptor was obtained from a boy under two years old with a congenital heart defect.

CDR3 loop: CASSPGTSGKQETQYF. Here the CDR3 DNA reads TGTGCCAGCAGCCCCGGGACTAGCGGCAAACAGGAGACCCAGTACTTC. The V and J genes are TRBV14 and TRBJ2-5, with 11 bases aligning to TRBD2. In germline, CDR1 is SGHDN, CDR2 FVKESK. CDR3 length: 16 residues. The ends lost 4 bases at V and 5 bases at J; junction bases unmatched: 9.